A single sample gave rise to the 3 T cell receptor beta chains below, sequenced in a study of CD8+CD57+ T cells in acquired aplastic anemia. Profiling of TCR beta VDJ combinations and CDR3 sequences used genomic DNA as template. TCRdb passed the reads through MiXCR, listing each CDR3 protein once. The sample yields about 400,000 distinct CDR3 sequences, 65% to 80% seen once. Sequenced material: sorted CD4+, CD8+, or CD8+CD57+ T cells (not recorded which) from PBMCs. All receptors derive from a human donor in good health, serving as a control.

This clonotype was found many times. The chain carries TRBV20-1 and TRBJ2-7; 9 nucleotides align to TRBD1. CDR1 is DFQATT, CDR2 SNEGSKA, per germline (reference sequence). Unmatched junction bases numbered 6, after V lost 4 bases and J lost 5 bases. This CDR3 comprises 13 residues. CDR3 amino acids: CSAIWDRADEQYF. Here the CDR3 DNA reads TGCAGTGCTATATGGGACAGGGCTGACGAGCAGTACTTC.

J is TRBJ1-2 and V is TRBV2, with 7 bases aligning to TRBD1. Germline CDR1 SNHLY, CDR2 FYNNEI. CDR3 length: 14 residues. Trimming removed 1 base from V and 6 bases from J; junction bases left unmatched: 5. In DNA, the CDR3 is TGTGCCAGCAGTGAAGAAGGAACAGGGGATGGCTACACCTTC. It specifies CASSEEGTGDGYTF.

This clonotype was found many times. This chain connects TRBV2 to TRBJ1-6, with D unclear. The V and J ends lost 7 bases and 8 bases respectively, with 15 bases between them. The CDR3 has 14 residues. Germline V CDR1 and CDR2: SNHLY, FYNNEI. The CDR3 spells CASTRQLSDSPLHF. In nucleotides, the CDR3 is TGTGCCAGCACCCGGCAGCTATCGGATTCACCCCTCCACTTT.